The 29 T cell receptor beta chains presented below share a single source sample, sequenced in a study of blood T cell repertoires in COVID-19. The assay was immunoSEQ multiplex PCR, and TCRdb's table has in-frame clones only and misses some. The sample has some 230,000 clones, more than 75% seen once. Material for sequencing was peripheral blood. All receptors come from a man between 35 and 55 years old with acute or convalescent COVID-19.

About this clone itself: Different DNA sequences within this sample yield the same CDR3. The V and J genes are TRBV27 and TRBJ2-7; possible D gene TRBD2, 5 bases. Trimming left V 5 bases short and J 3 bases short, with 11 bases between. This CDR3 has 13 residues. Germline V gives CDR1 MNHEY, CDR2 SMNVEV (reference sequence). The CDR3 DNA reads as TGTGCCAGCAGTCCCGGACTCGGCTACGAGCAGTACTTC. This encodes CASSPGLGYEQYF.

The chain carries TRBV29-1 and TRBJ1-2, with 7 bases that match TRBD1. The germline CDR1 and CDR2 sequences are SQVTM and ANQGSEA. The V and J ends lost 3 bases and 8 bases, in that order; junction bases with no gene match: 9. This CDR3 is 13 amino acids long. CDR3 in amino acids: CSVEWTGASGYTF. CDR3 in DNA: TGCAGCGTTGAGTGGACAGGAGCCTCAGGCTACACCTTC.

This chain uses TRBV7-3 with TRBJ1-1; TRBD1 might be the D (5 bases). Per germline, CDR1 SGHTA and CDR2 FQGTGA. V was trimmed by 2 bases and J by 3 bases, leaving 10 bases between them. The CDR3 sequence is 14 residues long. DNA for the CDR3: TGTGCCAGCAGCTTAGCGGGGCCGCACACTGAAGCTTTCTTT. Amino acids: CASSLAGPHTEAFF.

The rearrangement links TRBV5-4 to TRBJ2-2; 8 bases match TRBD1. Germline loops: CDR1 SGHNT, CDR2 YYREEE (reference sequence). CDR3 length: 19 residues. The V segment lost 2 bases and the J segment 6 bases; nucleotides outside the gene matches: 18. The CDR3 DNA follows: TGTGCCAGCAGCTTTGGGTTAAACAGGGGGGAAGGCGCGGCCGGGGAGCTGTTTTTT. As protein: CASSFGLNRGEGAAGELFF.

The chain uses TRBV5-1 and TRBJ1-2, with D perhaps matching TRBD1 (5 bases). CDR3 length: 14 residues. Trimming left V 2 bases short and J 2 bases short, with 10 bases between. CDR1 is SGHRS and CDR2 is YFSETQ in the germline V gene. In nucleotides, the CDR3 is TGCGCCAGCAGCTTCCAGGGAGGAAACTATGGCTACACCTTC. This gives the protein CASSFQGGNYGYTF.

The chain employs TRBV29-1 and TRBJ2-1; 11 bases align to TRBD2. The CDR3 sequence is 15 residues long. Unmatched junction bases numbered 5, after V lost 7 bases and J lost 0 bases. The V gene's germline CDR1 is SQVTM and CDR2 ANQGSEA. CDR3 coding DNA: TGCAGCGCTAGCGGGGGGACCAACTCCTACAATGAGCAGTTCTTC. Residues: CSASGGTNSYNEQFF.

The chain recombines TRBV3-1 (or the pseudogene TRBV3-2) with TRBJ1-2, with TRBD1 matching 7 bases. Losses at the gene ends were 5 bases for V and 9 bases for J; bases not matched to a gene: 12. CDR1 and CDR2 from the germline V gene are LGHDT and YNNKEL (reference sequence). The CDR3 loop spans 14 amino acids. In DNA form, the CDR3 reads TGTGCCAGCAGCAAAGCCCCTGACAGGGATCGCTACACCTTC. It encodes CASSKAPDRDRYTF.

The V and J genes are TRBV12-3 or TRBV12-4 and TRBJ1-2; the D is unclear. This CDR3 spans 13 amino acids. Trimming cost V 7 bases and J 3 bases, with 12 bases left between them. The CDR3 DNA is TGTGCCAGCACCCCGAGGTCGGACTATGGCTACACCTTC. Amino acid sequence: CASTPRSDYGYTF.

The gene calls are TRBV30 and TRBJ1-2; 8 bases fit TRBD1. Germline V CDR1 and CDR2: GTSNPN, SVGIG (reference sequence). J gave up 3 bases and V 0 bases, and 6 bases lay outside the gene matches. The CDR3 spans 15 residues. As DNA, the CDR3 is TGTGCCTGGAGTGTTACGACAGGGGCTTACTATGGCTACACCTTC. Translation gives CAWSVTTGAYYGYTF.

The gene calls are TRBV7-2 and TRBJ2-1; no clear D. V was pared by 4 bases and J by 4 bases, with 14 bases between. This CDR3 comprises 15 residues. Germline V lookup: CDR1 SGHTA, CDR2 FQGNSA. The CDR3: CASSSATTRYNEQFF. As DNA, the CDR3 is TGTGCCAGCAGCTCCGCCACGACACGTTACAATGAGCAGTTCTTC.

J is TRBJ2-5 and V is TRBV30, with 8 bases that match TRBD1. With V trimmed by 5 bases and J by 1 base, 9 bases remained unmatched. The CDR3 contains 15 residues. CDR1 and CDR2 (germline): GTSNPN, SVGIG (reference sequence). In nucleotides, the CDR3 is TGTGCCTGGGGCCAGGGACAGGCGATCCAAGAGACCCAGTACTTC. Its protein is CAWGQGQAIQETQYF.

The rearrangement uses TRBV7-2 and TRBJ1-2; a possible D gene is TRBD1 (5 bases). The CDR3 has 13 amino acids. Germline V gene data show CDR1 as SGHTA and CDR2 as FQGNSA. V lost 5 bases and J lost 3, with 10 bases in between. This CDR3 reads CASSPRDHYGYTF. CDR3 in DNA: TGTGCCAGCAGCCCCAGGGATCACTATGGCTACACCTTC.

This sequence joins TRBV6-5 and TRBJ1-1; 8 nucleotides line up with TRBD1. Trimming removed 5 bases from V and 5 bases from J; junction bases left unmatched: 7. The CDR3 consists of 14 residues. The V gene's germline CDR1 is MNHEY and CDR2 SVGAGI. Here the CDR3 reads CASSTDRGWTEAFF. CDR3 coding DNA: TGTGCCAGCAGTACAGACAGGGGTTGGACTGAAGCTTTCTTT.

A few counts support this clone. V is TRBV19 and J is TRBJ2-7; tentatively, D is TRBD2 (5 bases). The germline V gene encodes CDR1 LNHDA and CDR2 SQIVND (reference sequence). V was shortened by 6 bases and J by 3 bases, with 15 bases between the two germline ends. The CDR3 totals 14 residues. CDR3 sequence reads: CASSPGISRYEQYF. The DNA of the CDR3 is TGTGCCAGTAGCCCCGGGATAAGCCGCTACGAGCAGTACTTC. The variable domain in full, with the rest retrieved from reference TRBV19 and TRBJ2-7, is DGGITQSPKYLFRKEGQNVTLSCEQNLNHDAMYWYRQDPGQGLRLIYYSQIVNDFQKGDIAEGYSVSREKKESFPLTVTSAQKNPTAFYLCASSPGISRYEQYFGPGTRLTVT.

This chain connects TRBV9 to TRBJ2-5, with D tentatively TRBD1 (6 bases). The CDR3 length is 15 residues. V was cut by 4 bases and J by 4 bases, with 17 bases left in between. Germline CDR1 and CDR2: SGDLS and YYNGEE. The CDR3 sequence: CASSPRGHLGETQYF. In nucleotides, the CDR3 is TGTGCCAGCAGCCCCCGGGGACACCTGGGAGAGACCCAGTACTTC.

The chain links TRBV27 to TRBJ2-3, with 10 bases fitting TRBD2. Germline V lookup: CDR1 MNHEY, CDR2 SMNVEV (reference sequence). V lost 6 bases to trimming and J lost 5 bases; unmatched junction nucleotides: 8. The CDR3 is 15 amino acids. CDR3 residues: CASRLPSGGIDTQYF. In nucleotides, the CDR3 is TGTGCCAGCAGACTACCTAGCGGGGGTATAGATACGCAGTATTTT.

This clone was picked up a small number of times. The chain couples TRBV23-1 to TRBJ1-1; maybe TRBD1 (5 bases). TRBV23-1 is filed as an ORF, its function uncertain. Trimming stripped 2 bases from V and 6 bases from J, with 16 bases between. The CDR3 is 15 residues long. The CDR3 spells CASSQSPGGDAEAFF. As DNA, the CDR3 is TGCGCCAGCAGTCAAAGCCCAGGCGGGGACGCTGAAGCTTTCTTT.

This clone was detected only once. V is TRBV4-3 and J is TRBJ2-3, with unresolved D. Germline loops: CDR1 LGHNA, CDR2 YSLEER. There are 15 residues in the CDR3. Trimming took off 1 base at V and 1 base at J, with 9 bases between the two ends. The CDR3 sequence is CASSQGGDRTDTQYF. The CDR3 bases are TGCGCCAGCAGCCAAGGAGGAGACCGCACAGATACGCAGTATTTT.

The V and J genes are TRBV4-1 and TRBJ1-2, with D perhaps TRBD1 (6 bases). The V end lost 4 bases, the J end lost 3 bases, and 18 bases lay between the germline ends. CDR1 is MGHRA and CDR2 is YSYEKL in the germline V gene. This CDR3 comprises 16 residues. The CDR3 bases are TGCGCCAGCAGCCTACGGGACACCGGGCAATACTATGGCTACACCTTC. Residues: CASSLRDTGQYYGYTF.

This clone was seen many times. CDR3 sequence (DNA): TGTGCCAGCAGCTTAGCGGGGTCCTACGAGCAGTACTTC. It translates to CASSLAGSYEQYF. This chain uses TRBV11-3 with TRBJ2-7, with a weak D call TRBD2 (5 bases). The V gene lost 1 base and the J gene lost 1 base, with 5 bases spanning the gap. Germline V gene sequence: CDR1 SGHNT, CDR2 YENEEA. The CDR3 loop spans 13 amino acids.

This chain links TRBV25-1 with TRBJ1-2; possible D gene TRBD1, 6 bases. The CDR3 sequence is 15 residues long. Looked up from germline, CDR1 is MGHDK and CDR2 is SYGVNS. V was pared by 4 bases and J by 4 bases, with 16 bases between. The CDR3 spells CASSGLGGRGYGYTF. The DNA of the CDR3 is TGTGCCAGCAGTGGTTTAGGGGGAAGGGGCTATGGCTACACCTTC.

This clone was seen only a few times. In DNA, the CDR3 is TGTGCCAGCAGCCCGCGGGGGGGCACCGGGGAGCTGTTTTTT. Translated: CASSPRGGTGELFF. This sequence joins TRBV6-6 and TRBJ2-2; 9 bases line up with TRBD2. CDR1 and CDR2 from the germline V gene are MNHNY and SVGAGI (reference sequence). Trimming at V came to 6 bases and at J to 4 bases, leaving 3 bases not matched to a gene. This CDR3 has 14 residues.

This chain joins TRBV10-3 and TRBJ1-2; weak D call: TRBD1 (6 bases). The V gene lost 5 bases and the J gene lost 4 bases, with 11 bases spanning the gap. Germline V lookup: CDR1 ENHRY, CDR2 SYGVKD. This CDR3 is built from 13 residues. CDR3 nucleotides: TGTGCCATCAGTAGTGACAGGACCTATGGCTACACCTTC. Translation: CAISSDRTYGYTF.

The gene calls are TRBV12-3 or TRBV12-4 and TRBJ1-6; TRBD1 might be the D (6 bases). With 6 bases removed from V and 6 bases from J, the gap between germline ends came to 9 bases. The CDR3 spans 13 residues. This CDR3 reads CASSPQGNSPLHF. CDR3 bases: TGTGCCAGCAGCCCACAGGGTAATTCACCCCTCCACTTT.

The CDR3 loop is CASSSYTMNTEAFF. As DNA, the CDR3 is TGTGCCAGCAGTTCCTATACCATGAACACTGAAGCTTTCTTT. V is TRBV28 and J is TRBJ1-1, with D unclear. V gave up 4 bases and J gave up 0 bases, with 9 bases separating them. Germline V gives CDR1 MDHEN, CDR2 SYDVKM. This CDR3 comprises 14 residues.

V is TRBV6-1 and J is TRBJ2-3; 8 nucleotides match TRBD2. V was clipped by 2 bases and J by 2 bases; unmatched bases: 12. The germline CDR1 and CDR2 sequences are MNHNS and SASEGT. The CDR3 totals 18 residues. The CDR3 region is CASSERFGGGLSTDTQYF. The CDR3, as DNA: TGTGCCAGCAGTGAAAGGTTCGGGGGGGGCCTTTCCACAGATACGCAGTATTTT.

This CDR3 is CASASGFSGNTIYF. CDR3 in DNA: TGTGCCAGCGCGTCAGGGTTCTCTGGAAACACCATATATTTT. V and J are TRBV11-2 and TRBJ1-3, with D possibly TRBD1 on 5 matching bases. The germline CDR1 and CDR2 sequences are SGHAT and FQNNGV. Trimming took off 8 bases at V and 0 bases at J, with 11 bases between the two ends. The CDR3 consists of 14 residues.

The chain combines TRBV19 with TRBJ1-1; maybe TRBD1 (5 bases). Per the germline V gene, CDR1 is LNHDA and CDR2 is SQIVND (reference sequence). Trimming cost V 2 bases and J 5 bases, with 9 bases left between them. The CDR3 sequence is 13 residues long. The CDR3 sequence: CASSIQGYTEAFF. The CDR3 bases are TGTGCCAGTAGTATACAGGGATATACTGAAGCTTTCTTT.

The V and J genes are TRBV5-1 and TRBJ1-1, with 8 bases matching TRBD1. This CDR3 comprises 16 residues. V trimming: 0 bases; J trimming: 0 bases; junction bases outside the gene matches: 4. Germline CDR1 SGHRS, CDR2 YFSETQ. CDR3 protein: CASSLGRQGLNTEAFF. In DNA, the CDR3 is TGCGCCAGCAGCTTGGGGCGACAGGGGCTGAACACTGAAGCTTTCTTT.